The subject of this entry is one T cell receptor beta chain. Its antigen is not known. The V end was cut by 3 bases, the J end by 3 bases, with 11 bases between. Germline V lookup: CDR1 MGHRA, CDR2 YSYEKL. This CDR3 comprises 14 residues. For TCR beta, libraries came from quantitative 5'-RACE with molecular barcodes. TCRdb re-called the 5' RACE reads with MiXCR, one entry per CDR3 protein. The table includes 670,000 or so distinct CDR3 sequences, over 15% detected once. This sample is part of a study of CD8 T cells in ankylosing spondylitis. Study-wide points: Seemingly characteristic of ankylosing spondylitis blood was a TCR beta motif consisting of about 8 highly homologous variants.

The receptor was isolated from a male donor with ankylosing spondylitis. The chain recombines TRBV4-1 with TRBJ1-2; D call uncertain. The sequenced sample consisted of blood, either unsorted or a sorted T cell fraction (not recorded which). CDR3 DNA sequence: TGCGCCAGCAGCCACACGAGGTGGGACTATGGCTACACCTTC. It translates to CASSHTRWDYGYTF.